The rows below give T cell receptor beta chains drawn from one sample of a study of blood T cell repertoires in COVID-19. This table comes from immunoSEQ multiplex PCR, and its TCRdb copy is limited to in-frame clones, with some not included. The data hold about 96,000 clones, with roughly 89% observed a single time. The sequenced sample was peripheral blood. These receptors all come from a human donor with COVID-19, enrolled during active disease. The donor label of this sample is uncertain. Both conserved end residues are part of each CDR3. The D gene is left open where the match is weak. The size of a clone is reported for some rows only, either as once, few or many, or as a class for expanded clones.

D gene: TRBD1; V gene: TRBV19; clone size: .; J gene: TRBJ1-4; CDR3 DNA: TGTGCCAGTAGTTCCCCGACAGGGGGCCAGGAAAAACTGTTTTTT; CDR3 protein: CASSSPTGGQEKLFF
D gene: TRBD2; V gene: TRBV27; clone size: .; J gene: TRBJ2-7; CDR3 DNA: TGTGCCAGCAGATCTAAGACTAGCGGGGTCTCCTACGAGCAGTACTTC; CDR3 protein: CASRSKTSGVSYEQYF
D gene: TRBD1; V gene: TRBV28; clone size: .; J gene: TRBJ2-2; CDR3 DNA: TGTGCCAGCAAAACGACAGGGGCGAACACCGGGGAGCTGTTTTTT; CDR3 protein: CASKTTGANTGELFF
D gene: .; V gene: TRBV12-3/TRBV12-4; clone size: .; J gene: TRBJ1-1; CDR3 DNA: TGTGCCAGCACCAAAAGCCCCAACACTGAAGCTTTCTTT; CDR3 protein: CASTKSPNTEAFF
D gene: .; V gene: TRBV5-4; clone size: .; J gene: TRBJ2-7; CDR3 DNA: TGTGCCAGCAGCTCAACGAACTCCGTTTACGAGCAGTACTTC; CDR3 protein: CASSSTNSVYEQYF
D gene: .; V gene: TRBV7-9; clone size: .; J gene: TRBJ1-6; CDR3 DNA: TGTGCCTCCCGGCAGGGAAATTCACCCCTCCACTTT; CDR3 protein: CASRQGNSPLHF
D gene: .; V gene: TRBV4-1; clone size: .; J gene: TRBJ2-1; CDR3 DNA: TGCGCCAGCAGCCAAGGGGGGGAGTACAATGAGCAGTTCTTC; CDR3 protein: CASSQGGEYNEQFF
D gene: .; V gene: TRBV5-4; clone size: .; J gene: TRBJ2-7; CDR3 DNA: TGTGCCAGCAGCTTGGATTACAACTACGAGCAGTACTTC; CDR3 protein: CASSLDYNYEQYF
D gene: .; V gene: TRBV5-4; clone size: .; J gene: TRBJ1-1; CDR3 DNA: TGTGCCAGCAGCACAGGACGGAACACTGAAGCTTTCTTT; CDR3 protein: CASSTGRNTEAFF
D gene: .; V gene: TRBV11-1; clone size: .; J gene: TRBJ1-5; CDR3 DNA: TGTGCCAGCAGCGGAGGGGAGTTAGGGCAGCCCCAGCATTTT; CDR3 protein: CASSGGELGQPQHF
D gene: TRBD2; V gene: TRBV5-4; clone size: .; J gene: TRBJ2-5; CDR3 DNA: TGTGCCAGCAACCCGGGGGGAGACGGGGAGACCCAGTACTTC; CDR3 protein: CASNPGGDGETQYF
D gene: .; V gene: TRBV5-1; clone size: .; J gene: TRBJ1-2; CDR3 DNA: TGCGCCAGCAGCTTTAACAGGGACGGTGGCTACACCTTC; CDR3 protein: CASSFNRDGGYTF
D gene: TRBD1; V gene: TRBV7-9; clone size: .; J gene: TRBJ1-1; CDR3 DNA: TGTGCCAGCAGCCCACGTGACAGGGCCAACACTGAAGCTTTCTTT; CDR3 protein: CASSPRDRANTEAFF
D gene: .; V gene: TRBV25-1; clone size: .; J gene: TRBJ2-5; CDR3 DNA: TGTGCCAGCAGTGGTCGGACACCACAAGAGACCCAGTACTTC; CDR3 protein: CASSGRTPQETQYF
D gene: TRBD1; V gene: TRBV5-1; clone size: once; J gene: TRBJ1-2; CDR3 DNA: TGCGCCAGCAGCTGGGGCCCAGGGGGGAATGATGGCTACACCTTC; CDR3 protein: CASSWGPGGNDGYTF
D gene: TRBD1; V gene: TRBV4-1; clone size: few; J gene: TRBJ2-2; CDR3 DNA: TGCGCCAGCAGCCGAGGACAGGGGGCGACCGGGGAGCTGTTTTTT; CDR3 protein: CASSRGQGATGELFF
D gene: TRBD2; V gene: TRBV18; clone size: .; J gene: TRBJ2-1; CDR3 DNA: TGTGCCAGCTCACCAGAGCCGGGAGGGAATGAGCAGTTCTTC; CDR3 protein: CASSPEPGGNEQFF
D gene: .; V gene: TRBV5-1; clone size: .; J gene: TRBJ1-4; CDR3 DNA: TGCGCCAGCAGCTTGGCCACAGGGATGGGGGAAAAACTGTTTTTT; CDR3 protein: CASSLATGMGEKLFF
D gene: TRBD1; V gene: TRBV2; clone size: .; J gene: TRBJ2-6; CDR3 DNA: TGTGCCAGCAGGTGGGACAGCGCGGCTGGGGCCAACGTCCTGACTTTC; CDR3 protein: CASRWDSAAGANVLTF
D gene: TRBD1; V gene: TRBV7-9; clone size: .; J gene: TRBJ1-4; CDR3 DNA: TGTGCCAGCAGCCCCCGGGACAGGGGGCGAGGTGAAAAACTGTTTTTT; CDR3 protein: CASSPRDRGRGEKLFF
D gene: .; V gene: TRBV9; clone size: .; J gene: TRBJ2-5; CDR3 DNA: TGTGCCAGCAGCCCCTCTAGTCGGCTGGAGACCCAGTACTTC; CDR3 protein: CASSPSSRLETQYF
D gene: TRBD1; V gene: TRBV5-4; clone size: .; J gene: TRBJ1-2; CDR3 DNA: TGTGCCAGCAGACCGGGACAGGGAAGGACAGATGGCTACACCTTC; CDR3 protein: CASRPGQGRTDGYTF
D gene: TRBD1; V gene: TRBV4-1; clone size: .; J gene: TRBJ2-5; CDR3 DNA: TGCGCCAGCAGCCAAGAAAACAGGGGCCAGACCCAGTACTTC; CDR3 protein: CASSQENRGQTQYF
D gene: TRBD2; V gene: TRBV11-2; clone size: .; J gene: TRBJ2-3; CDR3 DNA: TGTGCCAGCAGCTCCTCGGGTCTAGCGGGGGGCACAGATACGCAGTATTTT; CDR3 protein: CASSSSGLAGGTDTQYF